The 13 T cell receptor beta chains below were found in one sample sequenced in a study of T cell changes during pregnancy in multiple sclerosis. The repertoire was sequenced with immunoSEQ multiplex PCR; TCRdb's copy has only in-frame clones and lacks some. Of about 130,000 clones detected, 95% to 98% appear once; the ten largest clones hold roughly 0.44%. The sequenced sample was peripheral blood, obtained after pregnancy. These receptors came from a female donor with multiple sclerosis, enrolled in a pregnancy study.

The rearrangement uses TRBV7-9 and TRBJ1-4; 7 positions match TRBD1. This CDR3 has 14 amino acids. V lost 5 bases to trimming and J lost 6 bases; unmatched junction nucleotides: 6. Germline lookup yields CDR1 SEHNR and CDR2 FQNEAQ (reference sequence). The CDR3 loop is CASSNRGFYEKLFF. CDR3 sequence (DNA): TGTGCCAGCAGCAACAGGGGCTTTTATGAAAAACTGTTTTTT. The full variable domain, rest sourced from reference TRBV7-9 and TRBJ1-4, is DTGVSQNPRHKITKRGQNVTFRCDPISEHNRLYWYRQTLGQGPEFLTYFQNEAQLEKSRLLSDRFSAERPKGSFSTLEIQRTEQGDSAMYLCASSNRGFYEKLFFGSGTQLSVL.

The V call is TRBV20-1, the J call TRBJ2-5; D not resolved. CDR1 DFQATT and CDR2 SNEGSKA come from the germline V gene (reference sequence). The CDR3 covers 10 residues. Trimming stripped 5 bases from V and 5 bases from J, with 6 bases between. The CDR3 sequence is CSARYETQYF. For the CDR3, the DNA is TGCAGTGCTCGCTACGAGACCCAGTACTTC.

V usage is TRBV29-1 and J usage is TRBJ1-2; the D gene is possibly TRBD1 (6 bases). The CDR3 consists of 16 residues. Per germline, CDR1 SQVTM and CDR2 ANQGSEA. The ends were cut back, 0 bases at V and 5 bases at J, with 19 bases in the middle. The CDR3 protein is CSVEDRADRMRYGYTF. CDR3 nucleotide sequence: TGCAGCGTTGAAGATCGAGCCGACAGGATGCGGTATGGCTACACCTTC.

CDR3 bases: TGTGCCAGCAGCTTGACTGCTGGGGGAGGGGTAAACAATGAGCAGTTCTTC. Its protein is CASSLTAGGGVNNEQFF. The chain is built from TRBV5-6 and TRBJ2-1; 7 nucleotides align to TRBD2. CDR3 length: 17 amino acids. Germline assignment: CDR1 SGHDT and CDR2 YYEEEE. Germline trimming cut 1 base from V and 5 bases from J; bases unmatched to any gene: 12.

The V and J genes are TRBV4-2 and TRBJ2-7, with 11 bases aligning to TRBD2. Germline V CDR1 and CDR2: LGHNA, YNFKEQ. V lost 3 bases, J lost 5 bases, and 6 bases stayed unmatched. CDR3 length: 15 residues. The CDR3 DNA sequence: TGTGCCAGCAGCCACCTCCTAGCGGGGGGCGACGAGCAGTACTTC. Translation: CASSHLLAGGDEQYF.

This clone appeared a few times. The rearrangement links TRBV7-9 to TRBJ2-7; TRBD1 agrees at 7 bases. The V and J ends lost 1 base and 2 bases, in that order; junction bases with no gene match: 5. The CDR3 spans 15 residues. Per the germline V gene, CDR1 is SEHNR and CDR2 is FQNEAQ (reference sequence). The CDR3 loop reads CASSLDGQATYEQYF. The CDR3 DNA reads as TGTGCCAGCAGCTTAGACGGACAGGCCACCTACGAGCAGTACTTC.

V is TRBV19 and J is TRBJ1-5; TRBD1 matches at 9 bases. The germline gives CDR1 LNHDA, CDR2 SQIVND (reference sequence). V lost 6 bases, J lost 0 bases, and 3 bases stayed unmatched. This CDR3 comprises 15 residues. CDR3 in amino acids: CASSGQGLSNQPQHF. CDR3 DNA sequence: TGTGCCAGTAGCGGACAGGGGCTTAGCAATCAGCCCCAGCATTTT. Supplemented by reference TRBV19 and TRBJ1-5, the full variable domain reads DGGITQSPKYLFRKEGQNVTLSCEQNLNHDAMYWYRQDPGQGLRLIYYSQIVNDFQKGDIAEGYSVSREKKESFPLTVTSAQKNPTAFYLCASSGQGLSNQPQHFGDGTRLSIL.

The rearrangement uses TRBV4-3 and TRBJ2-7; D is ambiguous. Looked up from germline, CDR1 is LGHNA and CDR2 is YSLEER. Trimming stripped 1 base from V and 2 bases from J, with 6 bases between. The CDR3 is made up of 13 amino acids. Written as DNA, the CDR3 is TGCGCCAGCAGCCAAGCTGAGGCCTACGAGCAGTACTTC. It specifies CASSQAEAYEQYF.

V is TRBV19 and J is TRBJ2-2; D may be TRBD1 (5 bases). V gave up 1 base and J gave up 7 bases, with 13 bases separating them. The CDR3 length is 15 residues. Germline V lookup: CDR1 LNHDA, CDR2 SQIVND (reference sequence). The CDR3 DNA reads TGTGCCAGTAGTATAGGAAGCAGGGCAGTCGGGGAGCTGTTTTTT. Protein sequence: CASSIGSRAVGELFF.

The chain links TRBV18 to TRBJ2-1; 10 nucleotides match TRBD1. The ends lost 3 bases at V and 1 base at J; junction bases unmatched: 3. Germline CDR1 KGHSH, CDR2 LQKENI. This CDR3 has 16 residues. The CDR3 here is CASSPLGQGSYNEQFF. In DNA form, the CDR3 reads TGTGCCAGCTCACCCCTGGGACAGGGGTCCTACAATGAGCAGTTCTTC.

The rearrangement joins TRBV10-3 to TRBJ2-7, with unresolved D. Looked up from germline, CDR1 is ENHRY and CDR2 is SYGVKD. Trimming left V 5 bases short and J 0 bases short, with 11 bases between. The CDR3 has 14 amino acids. Written as DNA, the CDR3 is TGTGCCATCAGTCAGACGGGTAGCTCCTACGAGCAGTACTTC. It specifies CAISQTGSSYEQYF.

This chain links TRBV19 with TRBJ1-5, with D possibly being TRBD1 (5 bases). Germline values: CDR1 LNHDA, CDR2 SQIVND (reference sequence). The CDR3 is 17 residues long. V was cut by 6 bases and J by 0 bases, with 18 bases left in between. The CDR3 spells CASSGGGPAYSNQPQHF. The CDR3 DNA reads as TGTGCCAGTAGCGGGGGGGGACCAGCTTATAGCAATCAGCCCCAGCATTTT.

The V gene is TRBV5-4, the J gene TRBJ1-1; D is ambiguous. Germline lookup yields CDR1 SGHNT and CDR2 YYREEE (reference sequence). The CDR3 extends over 13 amino acids. V shed 4 bases and J shed 4 bases, with 11 bases lying between them. DNA for the CDR3: TGTGCCAGCAGCCCCGGTAGTGGCACTGAAGCTTTCTTT. Translating gives CASSPGSGTEAFF.